Listed below are T cell receptor beta chains from one sample, sequenced in a study of blood T cell repertoires in COVID-19. Repertoires were generated with immunoSEQ multiplex PCR, while TCRdb's copy carries only in-frame clones and drops some. The sample lists about 180,000 clones, approximately 80% occurring once. Sequencing was performed on peripheral blood. The receptors derive from a woman in her 40s with COVID-19, enrolled during active disease. Both conserved end residues are part of each CDR3. A D gene is named only where the DNA matches it firmly. Clone size is given for some rows only: seen once, a few or many times, or a class if the clone is expanded.

>TRBD2|once|TRBV19|TRBJ2-1
CASSKLAGGLGDEQFF
TGTGCCAGTAGTAAACTAGCGGGAGGGTTGGGCGATGAGCAGTTCTTC
>-|-|TRBV6-5|TRBJ1-1
CASRTGLNIEAFF
TGTGCCAGCAGGACAGGACTGAACATTGAAGCTTTCTTT
>-|-|TRBV7-2|TRBJ1-3
CASSLAKGGGNTIYF
TGTGCCAGCAGCTTAGCCAAGGGAGGTGGAAACACCATATATTTT
>-|-|TRBV5-1|TRBJ2-1
CASSARSPNEQFF
TGCGCCAGCAGCGCCCGCAGTCCTAATGAGCAGTTCTTC
>TRBD1|few|TRBV14|TRBJ1-1
CASSQDGDRDATEAFF
TGTGCCAGCAGCCAAGATGGGGACAGGGACGCCACTGAAGCTTTCTTT
>TRBD2|-|TRBV7-8|TRBJ2-5
CASSPWTSGTFTETQYF
TGTGCCAGCAGCCCCTGGACTAGCGGAACCTTTACCGAGACCCAGTACTTC
>-|-|TRBV5-6|TRBJ1-2
CASSSLTVPLAGYTF
TGTGCCAGCAGCTCCTTGACAGTCCCCCTCGCGGGCTACACCTTC
>TRBD1|-|TRBV6-5|TRBJ1-3
CASSPGTGGGSTIYF
TGTGCCAGCAGCCCCGGGACAGGGGGTGGGAGCACCATATATTTT
>TRBD1|-|TRBV7-8|TRBJ2-3
CASSYRQGITDTQYF
TGTGCCAGCAGCTACCGACAGGGGATCACAGATACGCAGTATTTT
>TRBD2|-|TRBV9|TRBJ2-1
CASSVGGSLHEQFF
TGTGCCAGCAGCGTAGGCGGGAGCCTGCATGAGCAGTTCTTC
>-|few|TRBV19|TRBJ2-4
CASSIRGAKNIQYF
TGTGCCAGTAGTATTAGGGGTGCCAAAAACATTCAGTACTTC
>TRBD1|-|TRBV29-1|TRBJ1-2
CSVSGTGGYGYTF
TGCAGCGTCTCCGGGACAGGGGGCTATGGCTACACCTTC
>-|-|TRBV12-3/TRBV12-4|TRBJ1-4
CASSLAGTEKLFF
TGTGCCAGCAGTCTCGCGGGGACCGAAAAACTGTTTTTT
>TRBD2|many|TRBV5-1|TRBJ2-1
CASSFVGPSGVYNEQFF
TGCGCCAGCAGCTTTGTCGGCCCTAGCGGGGTCTACAATGAGCAGTTCTTC
>-|-|TRBV7-9|TRBJ2-7
CASSRVEQYF
TGTGCCAGCAGCCGGGTCGAGCAGTACTTC
>TRBD1|-|TRBV29-1|TRBJ2-7
CSVRTGGNEQYF
TGCAGCGTTCGGACAGGGGGCAACGAGCAGTACTTC
>-|-|TRBV11-2|TRBJ2-5
CASSFPSGVREETQYF
TGTGCCAGCAGCTTCCCATCGGGAGTCCGGGAAGAGACCCAGTACTTC
>-|-|TRBV11-3|TRBJ2-5
CASSPPGEETQYF
TGTGCCAGCAGTCCCCCGGGAGAGGAGACCCAGTACTTC
>-|-|TRBV5-1|TRBJ1-1
CASTTGNTEAFF
TGCGCCAGCACCACGGGGAACACTGAAGCTTTCTTT
>-|-|TRBV27|TRBJ1-4
CASSQFGRERNEKLFF
TGTGCCAGCAGCCAATTTGGACGGGAACGAAATGAAAAACTGTTTTTT
>TRBD1|-|TRBV6-5|TRBJ1-2
CASSRDRDYGYTF
TGTGCCAGCAGTAGGGACAGGGATTATGGCTACACCTTC
>-|-|TRBV11-3|TRBJ2-3
CASSSSTVTDTQYF
TGTGCCAGCAGCTCTTCGACAGTCACAGATACGCAGTATTTT
>-|few|TRBV28|TRBJ2-7
CASSLFQYEQYF
TGTGCCAGCAGTTTATTCCAGTACGAGCAGTACTTC
>-|-|TRBV5-1|TRBJ1-6
CASSPRGSSYNSPLHF
TGCGCCAGCAGCCCGAGGGGGAGCTCCTATAATTCACCCCTCCACTTT
>-|-|TRBV5-1|TRBJ2-3
CASSFERSRTDTQYF
TGCGCCAGCAGCTTTGAGCGATCTCGCACAGATACGCAGTATTTT
>-|-|TRBV13|TRBJ2-2
CASSPNTGELFF
TGTGCCAGCAGCCCTAACACCGGGGAGCTGTTTTTT
>TRBD1|-|TRBV19|TRBJ2-7
CASSPRTGGSYEQYF
TGTGCCAGTAGTCCCCGGACAGGGGGCTCCTACGAGCAGTACTTC
>-|-|TRBV28|TRBJ2-1
CASTPPLSHRESNEQFF
TGTGCCAGCACCCCACCTTTGAGCCATCGAGAATCCAATGAGCAGTTCTTC
>TRBD1|-|TRBV6-5|TRBJ2-5
CASSYRDRGETQYF
TGTGCCAGCAGTTACCGGGACAGGGGAGAGACCCAGTACTTC
>-|-|TRBV5-1|TRBJ2-2
CASSLQGGPGELFF
TGCGCCAGCAGCTTGCAGGGGGGCCCCGGGGAGCTGTTTTTT
>TRBD2|once|TRBV6-2/TRBV6-3|TRBJ2-1
CASSPLGLAGIYNEQFF
TGTGCCAGCAGTCCCCTAGGACTAGCGGGGATCTACAATGAGCAGTTCTTC
>-|once|TRBV11-2|TRBJ2-1
CASSLSPTASRLNEQFF
TGTGCCAGCAGCTTGTCTCCGACAGCAAGTCGACTCAATGAGCAGTTCTTC
>-|few|TRBV6-6|TRBJ1-4
CASSQSSRGGYGEKLFF
TGTGCCAGCAGTCAATCCAGTCGGGGGGGCTATGGTGAAAAACTGTTTTTT
>-|-|TRBV19|TRBJ2-7
CASSIAGRYEQYF
TGTGCCAGTAGTATAGCTGGCAGATACGAGCAGTACTTC
>-|-|TRBV14|TRBJ2-7
CASSPLIGRRTYEQYF
TGTGCCAGCAGCCCCCTAATCGGGAGACGAACCTACGAGCAGTACTTC
>TRBD1|-|TRBV7-8|TRBJ1-4
CASSFGQGYEKLFF
TGTGCCAGCAGCTTCGGACAGGGTTATGAAAAACTGTTTTTT
>TRBD1|-|TRBV27|TRBJ1-5
CASSPRTGGDSNQPQHF
TGTGCCAGCAGTCCCCGGACAGGGGGTGATAGCAATCAGCCCCAGCATTTT
>-|-|TRBV19|TRBJ2-2
CASSPGIANTGELFF
TGTGCCAGTAGTCCCGGGATCGCGAACACCGGGGAGCTGTTTTTT
>TRBD1|-|TRBV7-3|TRBJ1-1
CASSITGVGTEAFF
TGTGCCAGCAGCATCACAGGGGTAGGCACTGAAGCTTTCTTT
>TRBD1|-|TRBV6-2/TRBV6-3|TRBJ1-5
CASSYSQGASNQPQHF
TGTGCCAGCAGTTACTCGCAGGGGGCCAGCAATCAGCCCCAGCATTTT
>-|once|TRBV27|TRBJ1-5
CASSLFRQGSNQPQHF
TGTGCCAGCAGTTTATTCCGGCAGGGAAGTAATCAGCCCCAGCATTTT
>TRBD1|-|TRBV4-1|TRBJ2-7
CASSQFSGQGGSEQYF
TGCGCCAGCAGCCAATTTTCGGGACAGGGGGGTTCGGAGCAGTACTTC
>TRBD2|few|TRBV7-9|TRBJ2-3
CASSLGSSGSRTDTQYF
TGTGCCAGCAGCTTGGGTAGTAGCGGGAGTCGGACAGATACGCAGTATTTT
>-|-|TRBV24-1|TRBJ1-5
CATSGAGGNQPQHF
TGTGCCACCAGTGGGGCAGGGGGCAATCAGCCCCAGCATTTT
>TRBD1|-|TRBV7-9|TRBJ1-2
CASSLAMGQTNYGYTF
TGTGCCAGCAGCTTAGCGATGGGACAGACTAACTATGGCTACACCTTC
>-|-|TRBV14|TRBJ2-5
CASSQDVGIPQETQYF
TGTGCCAGCAGCCAAGACGTCGGGATCCCCCAAGAGACCCAGTACTTC
>-|once|TRBV7-8|TRBJ2-4
CASSLDLGGGSAKNIQYF
TGTGCCAGCAGCTTAGATTTAGGTGGGGGCTCGGCCAAAAACATTCAGTACTTC
>-|once|TRBV6-4|TRBJ1-5
CASSDSPGAPRVDQPQHF
TGTGCCAGCAGTGACTCGCCAGGGGCGCCCCGCGTAGATCAGCCCCAGCATTTT
>-|-|TRBV19|TRBJ2-7
CASSIRRRETYEQYF
TGTGCCAGTAGTATTCGGAGACGCGAGACCTACGAGCAGTACTTC
>TRBD2|-|TRBV5-8|TRBJ2-3
CASSVGLAGEGDTQYF
TGTGCCAGCAGCGTCGGACTAGCGGGAGAAGGAGATACGCAGTATTTT
>TRBD1|-|TRBV7-2|TRBJ1-2
CASSPGGTGLYAYTF
TGTGCCAGCAGCCCAGGGGGGACAGGACTGTATGCCTACACCTTC
>TRBD1|-|TRBV5-4|TRBJ2-2
CASRTGFGNTGELFF
TGTGCCAGCAGGACAGGGTTCGGGAACACCGGGGAGCTGTTTTTT
>TRBD1|-|TRBV7-3|TRBJ2-1
CASSPTGPNTNEQFF
TGTGCCAGCAGCCCGACAGGGCCCAACACCAATGAGCAGTTCTTC
>-|-|TRBV7-9|TRBJ1-1
CASTDGQITEAFF
TGTGCCAGCACCGACGGACAGATCACTGAAGCTTTCTTT
>-|-|TRBV9|TRBJ2-7
CASSDGTLGSGEQYF
TGTGCCAGCAGCGACGGGACTCTAGGGAGCGGCGAGCAGTACTTC